These 16 T cell receptor beta chains were sequenced from one sample in a study of PD-L1 blockade in urothelial cancer. Libraries were prepared by immunoSEQ multiplex PCR; TCRdb keeps only in-frame clonotypes and omits some of them. The sample has under 120,000 clones, 70% to 90% seen once. The sequenced sample was PBMCs, obtained around atezolizumab (anti-PD-L1) treatment. These receptor sequences come from a man aged 50 to 59 with urothelial cancer.

This chain connects TRBV11-1 to TRBJ2-1; D remains ambiguous. Trimming stripped 0 bases from V and 4 bases from J, with 4 bases between. Per the germline V gene, CDR1 is SGHAT and CDR2 is FQDESV (reference sequence). There are 13 residues in the CDR3. CDR3 in amino acids: CASSLASYNEQFF. CDR3 DNA sequence: TGTGCCAGCAGCTTAGCCAGTTACAATGAGCAGTTCTTC.

J is TRBJ1-2 and V is TRBV28, with 7 bases lining up with TRBD1. CDR1 and CDR2 from the germline V gene are MDHEN and SYDVKM. The CDR3 has 13 amino acids. V trimming: 4 bases; J trimming: 7 bases; junction bases outside the gene matches: 6. In nucleotides, the CDR3 is TGTGCCAGCAGTTCAACAGGGGCCGGTGGCTACACCTTC. Translating gives CASSSTGAGGYTF.

J is TRBJ2-7 and V is TRBV29-1; D is perhaps TRBD2 (5 bases). Germline V gene lookup returns CDR1 SQVTM and CDR2 ANQGSEA. V gave up 6 bases and J gave up 2 bases, with 14 bases separating them. This CDR3 spans 13 amino acids. DNA of the CDR3: TGCAGCGTCAACAGCGGTATGACCTACGAGCAGTACTTC. Its protein is CSVNSGMTYEQYF.

The chain has TRBV7-3 and TRBJ1-1; the match to TRBD1 covers 7 bases. The ends lost 6 bases at V and 8 bases at J; junction bases unmatched: 9. The CDR3 length is 13 residues. The germline V gene has CDR1 SGHTA and CDR2 FQGTGA. In nucleotides, the CDR3 is TGTGCCAGCAGTGCAGGGGGGCGGGCCGAAGCTTTCTTT. Encoded protein: CASSAGGRAEAFF.

The rearrangement links TRBV2 to TRBJ2-3, with 8 bases that match TRBD2. V lost 4 bases, J lost 3 bases, and 6 bases stayed unmatched. The CDR3 runs to 15 residues. CDR1 and CDR2 from the germline V gene are SNHLY and FYNNEI. In nucleotides, the CDR3 is TGTGCCAGCAGTGTATGGACGGGAGGGACAGATACGCAGTATTTT. This gives the protein CASSVWTGGTDTQYF.

This chain connects TRBV11-2 to TRBJ2-3, with TRBD2 as a possible D gene (8 bases). The germline V gene encodes CDR1 SGHAT and CDR2 FQNNGV. This CDR3 has 17 amino acids. V lost 4 bases and J 2 bases, leaving 19 bases between the germline ends. The CDR3 DNA is TGTGCCAGCAGCTCAGGGGGGTCTAGCGGGCCCACAGATACGCAGTATTTT. This codes for CASSSGGSSGPTDTQYF.

V gene TRBV5-1 combines with J gene TRBJ2-3, with 9 bases identical to TRBD2. Unmatched junction bases numbered 4, after V lost 3 bases and J lost 5 bases. CDR1 is SGHRS and CDR2 is YFSETQ in the germline V gene. This CDR3 region has 14 residues. The CDR3 DNA is TGCGCCAGCAGCTCTTCTAGCGGGGTAGATACGCAGTATTTT. Its translation: CASSSSSGVDTQYF.

The sample holds one count of this clone. The rearrangement links TRBV19 to TRBJ1-6; possible D gene TRBD1, 5 bases. The CDR3 has 16 amino acids. V gave up 0 bases and J gave up 9 bases, with 15 bases separating them. Germline values: CDR1 LNHDA, CDR2 SQIVND (reference sequence). Written as DNA, the CDR3 is TGTGCCAGTAGTATAGAAAGGGACGGGAGTTTTTCACCCCTCCACTTT. As protein: CASSIERDGSFSPLHF.

In its sample, this clone was seen a few times. V is TRBV7-9 and J is TRBJ1-1; D unclear. The germline V gene has CDR1 SEHNR and CDR2 FQNEAQ (reference sequence). The ends were cut back, 5 bases at V and 4 bases at J, with 14 bases in the middle. The CDR3 contains 14 residues. The CDR3 DNA reads as TGTGCCAGCAGCCCCCCCGGTGGGCGCACTGAAGCTTTCTTT. This encodes CASSPPGGRTEAFF.

This CDR3 is CASKPGPTGYEQYF. The CDR3 DNA is TGCGCCAGCAAACCTGGACCCACAGGGTACGAGCAGTACTTC. The chain combines TRBV5-1 with TRBJ2-7; a possible D gene is TRBD1 (6 bases). Trimming left V 6 bases short and J 4 bases short, with 17 bases between. Germline lookup yields CDR1 SGHRS and CDR2 YFSETQ. The CDR3 is 14 amino acids.

This chain joins TRBV11-2 and TRBJ2-7; 8 nucleotides agree with TRBD2. The junction had 11 bases not matched to a gene; V was cut back by 1 base and J by 6 bases. CDR1 is SGHAT, CDR2 FQNNGV, per germline. The CDR3 spans 16 residues. The CDR3 nucleotides read TGTGCCAGCAGCTTAGTTAGAGCTAGCGGGTCCGTCGAGCAGTACTTC. Translated, it gives CASSLVRASGSVEQYF. The complete variable domain, with remaining parts taken from reference TRBV11-2 and TRBJ2-7, reads EAGVAQSPRYKIIEKRQSVAFWCNPISGHATLYWYQQILGQGPKLLIQFQNNGVVDDSQLPKDRFSAERLKGVDSTLKIQPAKLEDSAVYLCASSLVRASGSVEQYFGPGTRLTVT.

The V call is TRBV6-5, the J call TRBJ2-7; TRBD2 matches 7 bases. CDR3 size: 15 residues. Germline lookup yields CDR1 MNHEY and CDR2 SVGAGI. V trimming: 3 bases; J trimming: 3 bases; junction bases outside the gene matches: 8. The CDR3 protein is CASSYSGLNIYEQYF. The CDR3, as DNA: TGTGCCAGCAGTTATTCGGGACTAAACATCTACGAGCAGTACTTC.

V usage is TRBV4-2 and J usage is TRBJ2-3, with TRBD1 as a possible D gene (5 bases). The CDR3 runs 15 residues. The ends were cut back, 4 bases at V and 2 bases at J, with 13 bases in the middle. Germline CDR1 is LGHNA and CDR2 is YNFKEQ. The CDR3 nucleotides are TGTGCCAGCAGCCGAGAGACAGCGAACACAGATACGCAGTATTTT. It yields the protein CASSRETANTDTQYF.

The chain uses TRBV2 and TRBJ2-5; 9 nucleotides agree with TRBD1. The CDR3 has 13 amino acids. The junction had 5 bases not matched to a gene; V was cut back by 6 bases and J by 6 bases. The germline V gene encodes CDR1 SNHLY and CDR2 FYNNEI. The CDR3 protein is CASSGTGTKTQYF. The CDR3 bases are TGTGCCAGCAGCGGGACAGGGACAAAGACCCAGTACTTC. The complete variable domain, with remaining parts taken from reference TRBV2 and TRBJ2-5, reads EPEVTQTPSHQVTQMGQEVILRCVPISNHLYFYWYRQILGQKVEFLVSFYNNEISEKSEIFDDQFSVERPDGSNFTLKIRSTKLEDSAMYFCASSGTGTKTQYFGPGTRLLVL.

CDR3 sequence: CAISELAGTNEQYF. The CDR3 DNA reads TGTGCCATCAGTGAACTAGCGGGGACGAACGAGCAGTACTTC. V usage is TRBV10-3 and J usage is TRBJ2-7; the match to TRBD2 covers 10 bases. Germline V gives CDR1 ENHRY, CDR2 SYGVKD. There are 14 residues in the CDR3. The ends lost 3 bases at V and 5 bases at J; junction bases unmatched: 4.

V and J are TRBV9 and TRBJ1-1, with 7 bases lining up with TRBD1. Trimming at V came to 0 bases and at J to 4 bases, leaving 6 bases not matched to a gene. The length of the CDR3 is 15 residues. The germline CDR1 and CDR2 sequences are SGDLS and YYNGEE. CDR3 DNA: TGTGCCAGCAGCGTAGTGAGGGGGCGGGTCACTGAAGCTTTCTTT. Translated: CASSVVRGRVTEAFF.